The entry that follows covers one TCR beta chain sequence. Its cognate antigen is unknown. Germline and junction disagree at one end, which may indicate a read error. The data were taken from a study of CD8+CD57+ T cells in acquired aplastic anemia. Study in general: The average for DNA from sorted CD4+ and CD8+ cells was 3.2 ug. Overall study findings and caveats: A set of about 28 CD8+ CDR3 sequences was shared between patients and controls, and these sequences appeared highly expressed in patients.

TCR beta VDJ and CDR3 profiles were obtained from a genomic DNA template. TCRdb fed the reads into MiXCR, producing one record per CDR3 protein. Of 260,000 or so distinct CDR3 sequences in the sample, approximately 79% are singletons; the top ten hold approximately 42%. The CDR3 loop spans 14 amino acids. Per germline, CDR1 SGHTA and CDR2 FQGTGA. All patients picked for sequencing had shown, by flow cytometry, an expansion of CD8+CD57+ cells. No therapy was given to patients before blood sampling. This rearrangement joins TRBV7-3 to TRBJ2-3; 8 bases are shared with TRBD2. The sample taken for sequencing was sorted CD4+, CD8+, or CD8+CD57+ T cells (not recorded which) from PBMCs. This sequence was found in a human donor with aplastic anemia. CDR3: CASSLAGGPTDTHF. CDR3 sequence (DNA): TGTGCCAGCAGCTTAGCGGGGGGCCCAACAGATACGCATTTT.